What follows is one T cell receptor (beta chain) and its context. The record originates from a study of blood T cell repertoires in COVID-19. Sequencing was performed with immunoSEQ multiplex PCR; in TCRdb, only in-frame clones are kept and a portion is missing. The sample lists 25,000 to 35,000 clones, more than 75% occurring once. V shed 2 bases, J shed 3 bases, and the junction held 9 bases outside the gene matches. The V gene's germline CDR1 is SQVTM and CDR2 ANQGSEA. This CDR3 contains 16 residues. The gene calls are TRBV29-1 and TRBJ2-2; 7 nucleotides align to TRBD1. The sample was peripheral blood. The clonotype originates from a woman aged 70-85 years with acute or convalescent COVID-19. The CDR3 sequence: CSVELAGTVYTGELFF. In DNA form, the CDR3 reads TGCAGCGTTGAACTTGCCGGGACAGTATACACCGGGGAGCTGTTTTTT.